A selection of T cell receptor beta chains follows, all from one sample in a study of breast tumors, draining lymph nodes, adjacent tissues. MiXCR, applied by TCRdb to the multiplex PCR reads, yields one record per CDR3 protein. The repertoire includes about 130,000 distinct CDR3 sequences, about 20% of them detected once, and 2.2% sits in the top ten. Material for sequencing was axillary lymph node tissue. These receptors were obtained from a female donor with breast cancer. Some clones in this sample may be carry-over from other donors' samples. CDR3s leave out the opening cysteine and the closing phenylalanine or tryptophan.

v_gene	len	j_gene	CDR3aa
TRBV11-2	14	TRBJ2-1	ASSLDERAGGNEQF
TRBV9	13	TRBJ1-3	ASSVALGLGNTIY
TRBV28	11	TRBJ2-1	ASSTPTGTRGF
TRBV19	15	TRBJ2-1	ASSTGLAGGCYNEQF
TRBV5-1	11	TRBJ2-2	ASSPGGAGELF
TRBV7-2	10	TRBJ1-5	ASSAYNQPQH
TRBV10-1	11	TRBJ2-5	ASSEDPSGGQY
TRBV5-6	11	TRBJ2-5	ASSFTGLEAQY
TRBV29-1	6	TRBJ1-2	SEGGYT
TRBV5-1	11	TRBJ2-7	ASSPDRGYEQY
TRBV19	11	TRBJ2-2	ASSMGGAGELF
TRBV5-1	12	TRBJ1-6	ASSSDSSGSPLH
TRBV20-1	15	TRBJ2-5	SARDPSGRAGGETQY
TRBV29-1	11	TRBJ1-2	SVVLGQGIGYT
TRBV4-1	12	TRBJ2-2	ASSGLPGTGELF
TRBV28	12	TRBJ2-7	ASCLTDRHYEQY
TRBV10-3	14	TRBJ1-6	AIRQTDRGGNSPLH
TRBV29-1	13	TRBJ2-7	SVEGSGQGYAQQY
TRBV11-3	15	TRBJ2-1	ASSLQTGLAGLGEQF
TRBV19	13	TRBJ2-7	ASSIVGTGSYEQY
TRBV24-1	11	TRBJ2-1	ATSDLEEGEQF
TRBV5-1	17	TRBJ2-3	ASSLSQAGTSGRAFSQY
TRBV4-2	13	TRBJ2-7	ASSQVEASSYEQY
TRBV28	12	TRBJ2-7	ASSSDRGYYEQY
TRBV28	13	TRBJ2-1	ASRGGGVSYNEQF
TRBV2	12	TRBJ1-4	ASSRLGTNGKLF
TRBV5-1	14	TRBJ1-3	ASSLGEGPSGNTIY
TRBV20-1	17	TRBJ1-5	SARVPGQGPPYSNQPQH
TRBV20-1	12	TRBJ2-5	SVSMWPREETQY
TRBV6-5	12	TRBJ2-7	ASSYQSQGYEQY